Below, 11 T cell receptor beta chains from the same sample are listed, as sequenced in a study of T cell responses to AZD1222 COVID-19 vaccine. The data were produced by immunoSEQ multiplex PCR, yet TCRdb's version contains in-frame clones alone and is incomplete. The table shows about 140,000 clones, with 70% to 90% occurring only once. Sequencing was performed on peripheral blood, taken on day 0 of AZD1222 vaccination. The source of these receptors is an adult in good health.

The chain links TRBV7-3 to TRBJ2-3, with a weak D call TRBD2 (6 bases). Trimming removed 1 base from V and 3 bases from J, with 20 bases in between. The CDR3 sequence is 18 residues long. Germline V gene sequence: CDR1 SGHTA, CDR2 FQGTGA. The CDR3 reads CASSLNPPGRGATDTQYF. The CDR3 nucleotides are TGTGCCAGCAGCTTAAATCCTCCGGGGCGGGGCGCAACAGATACGCAGTATTTT.

The sample holds one count of this clone. The J gene is TRBJ2-1, the V gene TRBV5-5, with TRBD1 matching over 8 bases. This CDR3 is built from 16 residues. V was clipped by 4 bases and J by 5 bases; unmatched bases: 11. CDR1 and CDR2 from the germline V gene are SGHKS and YYEKEE (reference sequence). The CDR3 region is CASSPRQGRQHNEQFF. As DNA, the CDR3 is TGTGCCAGCAGCCCTCGACAGGGGCGGCAACACAATGAGCAGTTCTTC. Together with reference TRBV5-5 and TRBJ2-1, the CDR3 gives the full variable domain: DAGVTQSPTHLIKTRGQQVTLRCSPISGHKSVSWYQQVLGQGPQFIFQYYEKEERGRGNFPDRFSARQFPNYSSELNVNALLLGDSALYLCASSPRQGRQHNEQFFGPGTRLTVL.

The V and J genes are TRBV11-1 and TRBJ2-7; 9 bases are shared with TRBD1. The CDR3 has 13 amino acids. The germline V gene encodes CDR1 SGHAT and CDR2 FQDESV (reference sequence). Trimming at V came to 5 bases and at J to 7 bases, leaving 6 bases not matched to a gene. This CDR3 is CASSTQTGGEQYF. The DNA for the CDR3 is TGTGCCAGCAGCACTCAGACAGGGGGAGAGCAGTACTTC. Using reference TRBV11-1 and TRBJ2-7 for the parts outside the CDR3, the full variable domain is EAEVAQSPRYKITEKSQAVAFWCDPISGHATLYWYRQILGQGPELLVQFQDESVVDDSQLPKDRFSAERLKGVDSTLKIQPAELGDSAMYLCASSTQTGGEQYFGPGTRLTVT.

The chain combines TRBV28 with TRBJ1-5, with D unclear. V shed 7 bases and J shed 5 bases, with 15 bases lying between them. Germline CDR1 is MDHEN and CDR2 is SYDVKM. The CDR3 is 14 residues long. The chain's CDR3 is CASTGSSFYQPQHF. In nucleotides, the CDR3 is TGTGCCAGCACCGGGAGCAGTTTTTATCAGCCCCAGCATTTT.

This chain joins TRBV5-1 and TRBJ2-1; D unclear. V lost 2 bases to trimming and J lost 0 bases, with 18 bases between them. The CDR3 runs 18 residues. CDR1 SGHRS and CDR2 YFSETQ come from the germline V gene. This CDR3 reads CASSFPDRTSGSYNEQFF. CDR3 DNA sequence: TGCGCCAGCAGCTTTCCCGATCGGACGAGTGGCTCCTACAATGAGCAGTTCTTC.

This chain connects TRBV7-9 to TRBJ1-5; maybe TRBD1 (5 bases). V gave up 4 bases and J gave up 0 bases, with 7 bases separating them. The CDR3 consists of 14 residues. Germline V gene lookup returns CDR1 SEHNR and CDR2 FQNEAQ (reference sequence). The CDR3 DNA reads as TGTGCCAGCAGCTCCGACAGTAGCAATCAGCCCCAGCATTTT. It yields the protein CASSSDSSNQPQHF.

The V gene is TRBV6-5, the J gene TRBJ2-7; D remains unclear. This CDR3 contains 15 residues. Germline CDR1 and CDR2: MNHEY and SVGAGI. Between the trimmed V and J ends, which lost 5 bases and 0 bases, there was a span of 14 bases. CDR3: CASSNTFQSSYEQYF. The DNA of the CDR3 is TGTGCCAGCAGTAACACGTTTCAGAGCTCCTACGAGCAGTACTTC.

The chain uses TRBV11-2 and TRBJ1-3; no definite D call. Germline V gene sequence: CDR1 SGHAT, CDR2 FQNNGV. There are 12 residues in the CDR3. Trimming removed 2 bases from V and 10 bases from J, with 9 bases in between. The CDR3 loop reads CASSLSGSTIYF. The CDR3, as DNA: TGTGCCAGCAGCTTATCCGGGTCGACCATATATTTT.

The J gene is TRBJ2-5, the V gene TRBV5-1; TRBD2 agrees at 9 bases. The V and J ends lost 4 bases and 3 bases, in that order; junction bases with no gene match: 4. CDR3 length equals 14 residues. Germline CDR1 reads SGHRS; CDR2 reads YFSETQ. CDR3 sequence reads: CASSPRGGEETQYF. In DNA, the CDR3 is TGCGCCAGCAGCCCGCGGGGGGGCGAAGAGACCCAGTACTTC. Together with reference TRBV5-1 and TRBJ2-5, the CDR3 gives the full variable domain: KAGVTQTPRYLIKTRGQQVTLSCSPISGHRSVSWYQQTPGQGLQFLFEYFSETQRNKGNFPGRFSGRQFSNSRSEMNVSTLELGDSALYLCASSPRGGEETQYFGPGTRLLVL.

V usage is TRBV11-2 and J usage is TRBJ1-3, with D unresolved. Germline CDR1 SGHAT, CDR2 FQNNGV. The CDR3 loop spans 13 amino acids. Trimming took 5 bases from V and 3 from J, leaving 8 bases between them. In DNA, the CDR3 is TGTGCCAGCAGCCCCTCGTTTGGAAACACCATATATTTT. Its protein product is CASSPSFGNTIYF.

This rearrangement joins TRBV4-1 to TRBJ2-1; D gene unclear. Germline CDR1 is MGHRA and CDR2 is YSYEKL. The CDR3 has 14 amino acids. Deletions cut 2 bases from V and 5 bases from J, with 10 bases between. The CDR3 nucleotides are TGCGCCAGCAGCCAATTTTCCAGCCACAATGAGCAGTTCTTC. Its translation is CASSQFSSHNEQFF.